This entry lists 2 T cell receptor beta chains sequenced from one sample in a study of cytotoxic CD8 clonotypes in ibrutinib-treated CLL. Using immunoSEQ multiplex PCR, the repertoire was profiled, and TCRdb retains in-frame clones only, with some absent. The sample comprises about 200,000 clones, about 72% of which are singletons, and roughly 13% rests with the top ten. Sample: PBMCs, taken after 24 months of ibrutinib treatment. Receptors originate from a human donor with chronic lymphocytic leukemia.

V and J are TRBV29-1 and TRBJ2-2; D not resolved. CDR3 size: 13 residues. The ends were cut back, 4 bases at V and 0 bases at J, with 6 bases in the middle. Germline CDR1 and CDR2: SQVTM and ANQGSEA. CDR3 loop: CSVGHTNTGELFF. The CDR3 bases are TGCAGCGTTGGACATACGAACACCGGGGAGCTGTTTTTT.

The gene calls are TRBV5-5 and TRBJ2-2; 8 bases align to TRBD2. The CDR3 contains 15 residues. Germline CDR1 and CDR2: SGHKS and YYEKEE (reference sequence). V trimming: 0 bases; J trimming: 4 bases; junction bases outside the gene matches: 2. The CDR3 loop is CASSLAAGGTGELFF. The CDR3 DNA is TGTGCCAGCAGCTTGGCGGCGGGAGGCACCGGGGAGCTGTTTTTT.